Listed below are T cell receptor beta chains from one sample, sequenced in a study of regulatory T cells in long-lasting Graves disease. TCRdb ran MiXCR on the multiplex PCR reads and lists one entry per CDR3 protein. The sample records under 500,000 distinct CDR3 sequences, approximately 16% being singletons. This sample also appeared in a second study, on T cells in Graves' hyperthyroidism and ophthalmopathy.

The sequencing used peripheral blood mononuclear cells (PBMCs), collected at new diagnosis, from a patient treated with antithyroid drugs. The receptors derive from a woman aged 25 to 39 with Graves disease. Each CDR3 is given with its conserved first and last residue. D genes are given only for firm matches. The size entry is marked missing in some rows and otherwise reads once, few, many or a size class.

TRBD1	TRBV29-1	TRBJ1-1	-	CSVMDRAFRTEAFF	TGCAGCGTGATGGACAGGGCCTTTCGAACTGAAGCTTTCTTT
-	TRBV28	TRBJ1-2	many	CASWGTGNYGYTF	TGTGCCAGCTGGGGTACAGGGAACTATGGCTACACCTTC
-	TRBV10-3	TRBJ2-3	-	CAIIDSRDTQYF	TGTGCCATCATAGATTCGAGAGATACGCAGTATTTT
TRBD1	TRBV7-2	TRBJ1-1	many	CASRRGGSGTEAFF	TGTGCCAGCAGAAGAGGGGGCTCGGGCACTGAAGCTTTCTTT
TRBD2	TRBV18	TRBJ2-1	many	CASSPPAGGINEQFF	TGTGCCAGCTCACCACCGGCGGGAGGGATCAATGAGCAGTTCTTC
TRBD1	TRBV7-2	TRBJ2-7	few	CASGIGTGAYEQYF	TGTGCCAGCGGTATAGGGACAGGGGCCTACGAGCAGTACTTC
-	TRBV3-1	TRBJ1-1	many	CASSRRVDTEAFF	TGTGCCAGCAGCCGGCGGGTGGACACTGAAGCTTTCTTT
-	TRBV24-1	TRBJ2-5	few	CATSDRLDRETQYF	TGTGCCACCAGTGATCGCCTGGACAGAGAGACCCAGTACTTC
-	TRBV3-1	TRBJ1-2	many	CASSQERVRTAEYYGYTF	TGTGCCAGCAGCCAAGAGAGGGTGAGGACAGCGGAATACTATGGCTACACCTTC
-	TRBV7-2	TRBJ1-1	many	CASSLDPELSAAFF	TGTGCCAGCAGCTTAGATCCGGAACTTAGTGCGGCTTTCTTT
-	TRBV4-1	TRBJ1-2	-	CASSQESSRYRYGYTF	TGCGCCAGCAGCCAAGAAAGTTCTCGGTACCGCTATGGCTACACCTTC
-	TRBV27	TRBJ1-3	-	CASSQHPPQGRNTIYF	TGTGCCAGCAGTCAGCACCCCCCGCAGGGGCGAAACACCATATATTTT
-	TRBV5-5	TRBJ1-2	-	CASSLGRSNYGYTF	TGTGCCAGCAGCTTAGGCAGGTCTAACTATGGCTACACCTTC
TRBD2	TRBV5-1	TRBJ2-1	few	CASSPRASGSSNEQFF	TGCGCCAGCAGCCCCCGGGCGAGCGGGAGTAGTAATGAGCAGTTCTTC
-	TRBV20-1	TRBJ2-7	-	CSARAYEQYF	TGCAGTGCTCGGGCATACGAGCAGTACTTC
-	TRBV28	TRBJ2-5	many	CASSPFLAHAGETQYF	TGTGCCAGCAGCCCTTTCTTGGCCCATGCGGGGGAGACCCAGTACTTC
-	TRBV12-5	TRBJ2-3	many	CASGLDSTDTQYF	TGTGCTAGTGGTTTGGACAGCACAGATACGCAGTATTTT
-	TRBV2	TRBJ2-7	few	CASASGFYYEQYF	TGTGCCAGCGCCTCGGGGTTCTACTACGAGCAGTACTTC
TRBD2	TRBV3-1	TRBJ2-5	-	CASQPSSGLQETQYF	TGTGCCAGCCAGCCGTCTAGCGGCCTCCAAGAGACCCAGTACTTC
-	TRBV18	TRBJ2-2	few	CASSPLQGINTGELFF	TGTGCCAGCTCACCGCTTCAGGGGATTAACACCGGGGAGCTGTTTTTT
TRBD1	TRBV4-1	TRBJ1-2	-	CASSLPGQGRGYTF	TGCGCCAGCAGCCTACCGGGACAGGGCCGAGGCTACACCTTC
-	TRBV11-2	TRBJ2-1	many	CASSLIIEQFF	TGTGCCAGCAGCCTGATAATTGAGCAGTTCTTC
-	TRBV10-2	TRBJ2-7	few	CASSAGWEQYF	TGCGCCAGCAGTGCTGGGTGGGAGCAGTACTTC
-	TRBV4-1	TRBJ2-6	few	CASSQDRGAGANVLTF	TGCGCCAGCAGCCAAGATCGAGGGGCTGGGGCCAACGTCCTGACTTTC
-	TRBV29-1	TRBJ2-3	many	CSVGLRLVTDTQYF	TGCAGCGTGGGCCTCCGACTCGTCACAGATACGCAGTATTTT
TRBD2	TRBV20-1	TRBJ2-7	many	CSAPNKGLVSYEQYF	TGCAGTGCACCCAACAAGGGACTAGTTTCCTACGAGCAGTACTTC
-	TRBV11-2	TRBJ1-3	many	CASSAGPYSGNTIYF	TGTGCCAGCAGCGCGGGACCGTACTCTGGAAACACCATATATTTT
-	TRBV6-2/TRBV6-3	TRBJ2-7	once	CASSWTWGEQYF	TGTGCCAGCAGTTGGACTTGGGGCGAGCAGTACTTC
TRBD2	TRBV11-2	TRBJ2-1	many	CASSSQREYNEQFF	TGTGCCAGCAGCTCCCAGCGGGAGTACAATGAGCAGTTCTTC